The 15 T cell receptor beta chains presented below share a single source sample, sequenced in a study of T cells in Graves' hyperthyroidism and ophthalmopathy. Amplification yielded TCR beta CDR3 regions, with RNA transcripts as the source. Initially, a first-round RT-PCR of the TCR CDR3 employed the HTBI primer set. One entry per CDR3 protein results from TCRdb running MiXCR on the multiplex PCR reads. Among 500,000 to 650,000 distinct CDR3 sequences, more than 12% were seen once, and the ten largest hold around 12%. Material: blood. These TCRs come from a woman in her 50s with Graves' ophthalmopathy.

The chain links TRBV14 to TRBJ2-2; 12 bases map to TRBD2. Germline V gene lookup returns CDR1 SGHDN and CDR2 FVKESK. Losses at the gene ends were 4 bases for V and 8 bases for J; bases not matched to a gene: 8. This CDR3 contains 16 residues. CDR3 residues: CASSPRLAGAAGELFF. The CDR3 DNA is TGTGCCAGCAGCCCAAGACTAGCGGGAGCGGCGGGGGAGCTGTTTTTT.

This clonotype was recorded many times. The chain recombines TRBV20-1 with TRBJ2-5; 7 bases line up with TRBD2. The CDR3 has 14 residues. Trimming took 4 bases from V and 5 from J; bases not matched to a gene: 10. Looked up from germline, CDR1 is DFQATT and CDR2 is SNEGSKA (reference sequence). The CDR3 coding sequence is TGCAGTGCTATCGTCGGCGGGAGTTTGGAGACCCAGTACTTC. Amino acid sequence: CSAIVGGSLETQYF.

This clonotype was found a few times. The chain is built from TRBV14 and TRBJ2-1, with D possibly matching TRBD2 (5 bases). Per the germline V gene, CDR1 is SGHDN and CDR2 is FVKESK. The CDR3 totals 16 residues. Trimming shortened V by 4 bases and J by 3 bases, and 16 bases separated the two germline ends. The CDR3 nucleotides are TGTGCCAGCAGCCCAATGAAGTCGAGGGACTACAATGAGCAGTTCTTC. Amino acid sequence: CASSPMKSRDYNEQFF.

CDR3 protein: CASSEGLGGEAFF. The CDR3 DNA is TGCGCCAGCAGTGAGGGTTTGGGCGGGGAAGCTTTCTTT. The chain recombines TRBV10-2 with TRBJ1-1; D unresolved. V shed 2 bases and J shed 8 bases, with 12 bases lying between them. The CDR3 loop spans 13 amino acids. Germline CDR1 reads WSHSY; CDR2 reads SAAADI.

Many counts were recorded for this clonotype. This chain connects TRBV14 to TRBJ1-2; D is unresolved. The germline CDR1 and CDR2 sequences are SGHDN and FVKESK. The CDR3 consists of 16 residues. Trimming cost V 4 bases and J 0 bases, with 15 bases left between them. The DNA of the CDR3 is TGTGCCAGCAGCCGCCTGGGGAACCAAGCTAACTATGGCTACACCTTC. Translated: CASSRLGNQANYGYTF.

This clonotype was seen many times. This chain connects TRBV20-1 to TRBJ1-2; no definite D call. The CDR3 length is 14 residues. In germline, CDR1 is DFQATT, CDR2 SNEGSKA (reference sequence). Trimming took 0 bases from V and 7 from J, leaving 15 bases between them. The CDR3 coding sequence is TGCAGTGCTAGAGATCTACGGGGTTTCTTTGGCTACACCTTC. Its translation: CSARDLRGFFGYTF.

V gene TRBV19 combines with J gene TRBJ1-1; the match to TRBD1 covers 10 bases. V lost 6 bases to trimming and J lost 3 bases; unmatched junction nucleotides: 4. Germline V gene sequence: CDR1 LNHDA, CDR2 SQIVND (reference sequence). The CDR3 is 14 amino acids. The CDR3 sequence is CASRLTGGYTEAFF. CDR3 sequence (DNA): TGTGCCAGTAGATTGACAGGGGGCTACACTGAAGCTTTCTTT.

This clonotype was counted at least ten times. The chain carries TRBV24-1 and TRBJ2-1; D possibly uses TRBD1 or TRBD2 (5 bases each). V lost 5 bases, J lost 0 bases, and 10 bases lay in between. Germline V gives CDR1 KGHDR, CDR2 SFDVKD. This CDR3 comprises 15 residues. Written as DNA, the CDR3 is TGTGCCACCAGTGCGCCAGGGAGCTCCTACAATGAGCAGTTCTTC. It codes for CATSAPGSSYNEQFF.

This clonotype was seen at least ten times. The gene calls are TRBV7-9 and TRBJ2-3; TRBD2 aligns across 11 bases. V dropped 5 bases and J dropped 8; count of bases not matched to a gene: 6. CDR1 is SEHNR, CDR2 FQNEAQ, per germline (reference sequence). The CDR3 consists of 14 residues. CDR3 DNA sequence: TGTGCCAGCAGCACAACTAGCGGGAGAGTTACGCAGTATTTT. It yields the protein CASSTTSGRVTQYF. Based on the CDR3 plus reference TRBV7-9 and TRBJ2-3, the full variable domain is DTGVSQNPRHKITKRGQNVTFRCDPISEHNRLYWYRQTLGQGPEFLTYFQNEAQLEKSRLLSDRFSAERPKGSFSTLEIQRTEQGDSAMYLCASSTTSGRVTQYFGPGTRLTVL.

The V and J genes are TRBV3-1 and TRBJ2-7, with D maybe TRBD1 (6 bases). V was trimmed by 0 bases and J by 4 bases, leaving 13 bases between them. Germline V gene sequence: CDR1 LGHDT, CDR2 YNNKEL (reference sequence). CDR3 length: 15 amino acids. CDR3 in DNA: TGTGCCAGCAGCCAAGATTTACAGGGTGGTTACGAGCAGTACTTC. Its protein product is CASSQDLQGGYEQYF.

This clonotype occurred many times. The V call is TRBV5-1, the J call TRBJ1-1, with D possibly TRBD1 on 5 matching bases. The CDR3 runs 15 residues. Germline CDR1 SGHRS, CDR2 YFSETQ. Trimming removed 3 bases at V and 5 bases at J, with 17 bases between. CDR3 sequence reads: CASSSITGLPTEAFF. The CDR3 DNA reads as TGCGCCAGCAGCTCGATCACAGGTCTACCAACTGAAGCTTTCTTT.

The chain has TRBV7-8 and TRBJ2-7; 7 bases fit TRBD1. The ends lost 2 bases at V and 4 bases at J; junction bases unmatched: 8. Looked up from germline, CDR1 is SGHVS and CDR2 is FQNEAQ. CDR3 length: 15 residues. Here the CDR3 DNA reads TGTGCCAGCAGCTTATTCATCAGGGGGTCGTACGAGCAGTACTTC. Its protein is CASSLFIRGSYEQYF.

This clonotype came up many times. The V gene is TRBV6-6, the J gene TRBJ2-1; TRBD2 agrees at 9 bases. This CDR3 comprises 14 residues. Germline trimming cut 2 bases from V and 8 bases from J; bases unmatched to any gene: 4. From germline, CDR1 is MNHNY and CDR2 SVGAGI (reference sequence). DNA of the CDR3: TGTGCCAGCAGTTACACGGGACTAGCTTATGAGCAGTTCTTC. This gives the protein CASSYTGLAYEQFF.

This clonotype was counted ten times or more. V is TRBV7-2 and J is TRBJ2-3; no definite D call. Germline V lookup: CDR1 SGHTA, CDR2 FQGNSA. CDR3 size: 14 residues. V gave up 5 bases and J gave up 1 base, with 10 bases separating them. The CDR3 DNA is TGTGCCAGCAGCAGAGCCGGCGGCACAGATACGCAGTATTTT. This sequence encodes CASSRAGGTDTQYF.

This clonotype occurred many times. The genes are TRBV11-1 and TRBJ2-3; 10 positions match TRBD2. Germline-derived CDR1 and CDR2 are SGHAT and FQDESV (reference sequence). The V gene end was trimmed by 5 bases and the J gene end by 3 bases; junction bases not matched to a gene: 8. The CDR3 totals 16 residues. CDR3 nucleotide sequence: TGTGCCAGCAGCCGCCGGACTAGCGGACTAACAGATACGCAGTATTTT. As protein: CASSRRTSGLTDTQYF.